A selection of T cell receptor beta chains follows, all from one sample in a study of graft-versus-host responses after intestinal transplantation. These receptors have no known antigen. Clones were sequenced by immunoSEQ multiplex PCR, and TCRdb holds only the in-frame ones, with some missing. This repertoire shows more than 65,000 clones, 75% to 90% found once; its top ten account for roughly 0.4%. The sequenced sample was unstimulated CD4+ T cells sorted from spleen or lymph node cells, obtained before transplant. The receptors derive from a human donor who was the organ donor for an intestinal transplant. Each CDR3 is given with its conserved first and last residue. The D gene is left open where the match is weak. Clone size is shown for a subset of rows, as once, few, many or a class of expanded clone.

J gene: TRBJ2-3; D gene: NA; clone size: NA; V gene: TRBV5-3; CDR3 protein: CARSFTARAATDTQYF; CDR3 DNA: TGTGCCAGAAGCTTCACCGCCAGGGCCGCCACAGATACGCAGTATTTT
J gene: TRBJ1-1; D gene: NA; clone size: NA; V gene: TRBV12-5; CDR3 protein: CASGDAQRGYTEAFF; CDR3 DNA: TGTGCTAGTGGTGATGCCCAGAGAGGTTACACTGAAGCTTTCTTT
J gene: TRBJ2-1; D gene: TRBD2; clone size: once; V gene: TRBV10-1; CDR3 protein: CASSEWGVLAEDLFF; CDR3 DNA: TGCGCCAGCAGTGAGTGGGGGGTGCTAGCGGAAGATCTGTTCTTC
J gene: TRBJ1-2; D gene: TRBD1; clone size: few; V gene: TRBV7-2; CDR3 protein: CASGSRTGDYGYTF; CDR3 DNA: TGTGCCAGCGGATCCCGGACAGGGGACTATGGCTACACCTTC
J gene: TRBJ1-5; D gene: NA; clone size: once; V gene: TRBV19; CDR3 protein: CASSIVSGPSQPQHF; CDR3 DNA: TGTGCCAGTAGTATAGTTTCGGGTCCTAGTCAGCCCCAGCATTTT
J gene: TRBJ2-3; D gene: TRBD1; clone size: NA; V gene: TRBV5-6; CDR3 protein: CASSTDRTDTQYF; CDR3 DNA: TGTGCCAGCAGCACGGACAGGACAGATACGCAGTATTTT
J gene: TRBJ2-6; D gene: TRBD2; clone size: NA; V gene: TRBV5-1; CDR3 protein: CASRLAGGHLSSGANVLTF; CDR3 DNA: TGCGCCAGCCGACTAGCGGGGGGGCACCTTAGCTCTGGGGCCAACGTCCTGACTTTC
J gene: TRBJ2-3; D gene: NA; clone size: NA; V gene: TRBV11-3; CDR3 protein: CASSFSGTDTQYF; CDR3 DNA: TGTGCCAGCAGCTTTAGCGGCACAGATACGCAGTATTTT
J gene: TRBJ1-1; D gene: NA; clone size: once; V gene: TRBV29-1; CDR3 protein: CSVHRERGTEAFF; CDR3 DNA: TGCAGCGTTCACAGGGAGAGGGGAACTGAAGCTTTCTTT
J gene: TRBJ2-5; D gene: TRBD2; clone size: NA; V gene: TRBV4-2; CDR3 protein: CASSQLLAGGQTQYF; CDR3 DNA: TGTGCCAGCAGCCAACTCTTAGCGGGGGGGCAGACCCAGTACTTC
J gene: TRBJ2-3; D gene: NA; clone size: few; V gene: TRBV5-1; CDR3 protein: CASSSGDTDTQYF; CDR3 DNA: TGCGCCAGCAGCTCGGGGGACACAGATACGCAGTATTTT
J gene: TRBJ2-3; D gene: TRBD1; clone size: few; V gene: TRBV28; CDR3 protein: CASNVQGGTDTQYF; CDR3 DNA: TGTGCCAGCAATGTACAGGGGGGCACAGATACGCAGTATTTT
J gene: TRBJ1-2; D gene: TRBD1; clone size: NA; V gene: TRBV29-1; CDR3 protein: CSATGPGYTF; CDR3 DNA: TGCAGCGCGACAGGGCCGGGCTACACCTTC
J gene: TRBJ1-6; D gene: NA; clone size: NA; V gene: TRBV10-3; CDR3 protein: CAISDSRGNNNSPLHF; CDR3 DNA: TGTGCCATCAGTGATAGCAGGGGAAACAATAATTCACCCCTCCACTTT
J gene: TRBJ2-1; D gene: TRBD2; clone size: NA; V gene: TRBV11-2; CDR3 protein: CASSFVAGGPNEQFF; CDR3 DNA: TGTGCCAGCAGCTTCGTGGCGGGGGGCCCGAATGAGCAGTTCTTC
J gene: TRBJ1-3; D gene: NA; clone size: few; V gene: TRBV19; CDR3 protein: CASSIPDRMIGNTIYF; CDR3 DNA: TGTGCCAGTAGTATCCCCGACAGGATGATTGGAAACACCATATATTTT
J gene: TRBJ1-1; D gene: NA; clone size: NA; V gene: TRBV19; CDR3 protein: CASSILGEVAFF; CDR3 DNA: TGTGCCAGTAGTATCCTCGGGGAGGTAGCTTTCTTT
J gene: TRBJ1-5; D gene: NA; clone size: NA; V gene: TRBV21-1; CDR3 protein: CASSKAGTGAQPQHF; CDR3 DNA: TGTGCCAGCAGCAAAGCGGGGACAGGGGCGCAGCCCCAGCATTTT
J gene: TRBJ2-3; D gene: TRBD2; clone size: NA; V gene: TRBV5-6; CDR3 protein: CASSLVAGGAIDTQYF; CDR3 DNA: TGTGCCAGCAGCTTGGTCGCGGGGGGGGCGATAGATACGCAGTATTTT
J gene: TRBJ2-5; D gene: TRBD2; clone size: NA; V gene: TRBV5-4; CDR3 protein: CASSLGGLAGETQYF; CDR3 DNA: TGTGCCAGCAGCTTGGGCGGACTAGCGGGGGAGACCCAGTACTTC
J gene: TRBJ1-2; D gene: NA; clone size: NA; V gene: TRBV5-1; CDR3 protein: CASSLPGRDYGYTF; CDR3 DNA: TGCGCCAGCAGCCTCCCTGGCCGGGACTATGGCTACACCTTC
J gene: TRBJ2-5; D gene: NA; clone size: NA; V gene: TRBV11-2; CDR3 protein: CASSLSRGRETQYF; CDR3 DNA: TGTGCCAGCAGCTTAAGTAGGGGAAGGGAGACCCAGTACTTC
J gene: TRBJ1-3; D gene: NA; clone size: few; V gene: TRBV5-1; CDR3 protein: CASSLARGAGNTIYF; CDR3 DNA: TGCGCCAGCAGCCTAGCCAGGGGTGCTGGAAACACCATATATTTT
J gene: TRBJ2-3; D gene: TRBD2; clone size: NA; V gene: TRBV6-5; CDR3 protein: CASSYLASGGGDTQYF; CDR3 DNA: TGTGCCAGCAGTTACTTGGCTAGCGGGGGAGGAGATACGCAGTATTTT
J gene: TRBJ1-2; D gene: NA; clone size: NA; V gene: TRBV28; CDR3 protein: CASSLGSIDSRYTF; CDR3 DNA: TGTGCCAGCAGTTTAGGTAGTATCGACAGTCGCTACACCTTC
J gene: TRBJ1-6; D gene: TRBD1; clone size: NA; V gene: TRBV5-1; CDR3 protein: CASRPGQGFTYNSPLHF; CDR3 DNA: TGCGCCAGCAGGCCGGGACAGGGGTTCACCTATAATTCACCCCTCCACTTT
J gene: TRBJ1-1; D gene: NA; clone size: NA; V gene: TRBV5-6; CDR3 protein: CASSSRGVGMTEAFF; CDR3 DNA: TGTGCCAGCAGTTCGCGGGGGGTGGGAATGACTGAAGCTTTCTTT
J gene: TRBJ2-1; D gene: NA; clone size: NA; V gene: TRBV7-9; CDR3 protein: CASSLSFAGANNEQFF; CDR3 DNA: TGTGCCAGCAGCTTATCGTTCGCGGGGGCCAACAATGAGCAGTTCTTC
J gene: TRBJ2-3; D gene: TRBD2; clone size: once; V gene: TRBV5-1; CDR3 protein: CASSLAERGTNTDTQYF; CDR3 DNA: TGCGCCAGCAGCTTGGCTGAGCGGGGGACTAACACAGATACGCAGTATTTT
J gene: TRBJ2-3; D gene: NA; clone size: NA; V gene: TRBV29-1; CDR3 protein: CSVFDDRRASTDTQYF; CDR3 DNA: TGCAGCGTTTTCGATGACCGGAGGGCTAGCACAGATACGCAGTATTTT
J gene: TRBJ2-5; D gene: TRBD1; clone size: NA; V gene: TRBV27; CDR3 protein: CASNPYGDRGQETQYF; CDR3 DNA: TGTGCCAGCAACCCCTACGGGGACAGGGGCCAAGAGACCCAGTACTTC
J gene: TRBJ1-1; D gene: TRBD1; clone size: NA; V gene: TRBV27; CDR3 protein: CASSSRQGGVNTEAFF; CDR3 DNA: TGTGCCAGCAGTTCTCGACAGGGAGGTGTGAACACTGAAGCTTTCTTT
J gene: TRBJ2-3; D gene: TRBD1; clone size: NA; V gene: TRBV7-3; CDR3 protein: CASSSDRASTDTQYF; CDR3 DNA: TGTGCCAGCAGCTCCGACAGGGCTAGCACAGATACGCAGTATTTT
J gene: TRBJ2-1; D gene: NA; clone size: NA; V gene: TRBV7-6; CDR3 protein: CASSLLGHNEQFF; CDR3 DNA: TGTGCCAGCAGCTTACTGGGGCACAATGAGCAGTTCTTC
J gene: TRBJ2-4; D gene: NA; clone size: NA; V gene: TRBV5-6; CDR3 protein: CASSSTDLAKNIQYF; CDR3 DNA: TGTGCCAGCAGCTCGACAGATCTAGCCAAAAACATTCAGTACTTC
J gene: TRBJ2-1; D gene: NA; clone size: NA; V gene: TRBV10-1; CDR3 protein: CASSEMGLNEQFF; CDR3 DNA: TGCGCCAGCAGTGAAATGGGGCTCAATGAGCAGTTCTTC
J gene: TRBJ2-2; D gene: TRBD2; clone size: NA; V gene: TRBV4-2; CDR3 protein: CASRPSISGGAANTGELFF; CDR3 DNA: TGTGCCAGCAGACCATCTATAAGCGGGGGCGCTGCGAACACCGGGGAGCTGTTTTTT
J gene: TRBJ1-1; D gene: NA; clone size: once; V gene: TRBV2; CDR3 protein: CAARRGTQGKNTEAFF; CDR3 DNA: TGTGCCGCCAGAAGGGGAACCCAGGGGAAGAACACTGAAGCTTTCTTT
J gene: TRBJ2-5; D gene: NA; clone size: NA; V gene: TRBV11-3; CDR3 protein: CASSLGDTSGEETQYF; CDR3 DNA: TGTGCCAGCAGCTTAGGGGACACCTCCGGTGAAGAGACCCAGTACTTC
J gene: TRBJ1-4; D gene: TRBD1; clone size: NA; V gene: TRBV5-1; CDR3 protein: CASSPGTGNEKLFF; CDR3 DNA: TGCGCCAGCAGCCCCGGGACAGGGAATGAAAAACTGTTTTTT
J gene: TRBJ2-5; D gene: NA; clone size: NA; V gene: TRBV29-1; CDR3 protein: CSVEDYGNQETQYF; CDR3 DNA: TGCAGCGTTGAAGATTACGGGAACCAAGAGACCCAGTACTTC
J gene: TRBJ1-5; D gene: NA; clone size: NA; V gene: TRBV27; CDR3 protein: CASSPGVYRVGDDQPQHF; CDR3 DNA: TGTGCCAGCAGTCCTGGCGTTTACAGGGTGGGCGATGATCAGCCCCAGCATTTT
J gene: TRBJ2-4; D gene: NA; clone size: NA; V gene: TRBV28; CDR3 protein: CARPQGSGENIQYF; CDR3 DNA: TGTGCCAGACCCCAGGGGTCAGGGGAAAACATTCAGTACTTC
J gene: TRBJ1-3; D gene: NA; clone size: few; V gene: TRBV14; CDR3 protein: CASRPTGISSGNTIYF; CDR3 DNA: TGTGCCAGCAGGCCCACAGGAATATCATCGGGAAACACCATATATTTT
J gene: TRBJ2-2; D gene: NA; clone size: NA; V gene: TRBV9; CDR3 protein: CASSVGVGGRSGELFF; CDR3 DNA: TGTGCCAGCAGCGTCGGAGTGGGGGGGCGATCTGGGGAGCTGTTTTTT
J gene: TRBJ2-3; D gene: TRBD2; clone size: NA; V gene: TRBV9; CDR3 protein: CASSVTPGGGHTQYF; CDR3 DNA: TGTGCCAGCAGCGTAACCCCGGGCGGGGGGCATACGCAGTATTTT
J gene: TRBJ1-6; D gene: NA; clone size: NA; V gene: TRBV27; CDR3 protein: CASSSRTGTMNSPLHF; CDR3 DNA: TGTGCCAGCAGTTCCAGAACCGGGACAATGAATTCACCCCTCCACTTT
J gene: TRBJ1-1; D gene: NA; clone size: NA; V gene: TRBV25-1; CDR3 protein: CASSEDSVNTEAFF; CDR3 DNA: TGTGCCAGCAGTGAAGACAGTGTGAACACTGAAGCTTTCTTT